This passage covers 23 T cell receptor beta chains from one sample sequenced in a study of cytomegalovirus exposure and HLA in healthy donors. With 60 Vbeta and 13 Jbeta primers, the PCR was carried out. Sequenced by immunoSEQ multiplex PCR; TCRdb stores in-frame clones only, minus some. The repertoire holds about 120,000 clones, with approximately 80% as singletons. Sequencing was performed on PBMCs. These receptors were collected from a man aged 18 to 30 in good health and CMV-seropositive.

CDR3 sequence reads: CSVGQGQRLNTEAFF. The CDR3 nucleotides read TGCAGCGTTGGGCAGGGACAGCGCTTGAACACTGAAGCTTTCTTT. The chain combines TRBV29-1 with TRBJ1-1; 7 nucleotides line up with TRBD1. Trimming cost V 4 bases and J 0 bases; bases outside gene matches: 8. CDR1 and CDR2 (germline): SQVTM, ANQGSEA. The CDR3 is 15 amino acids. Using reference TRBV29-1 and TRBJ1-1 for the parts outside the CDR3, the full variable domain is SAVISQKPSRDICQRGTSLTIQCQVDSQVTMMFWYRQQPGQSLTLIATANQGSEATYESGFVIDKFPISRPNLTFSTLTVSNMSPEDSSIYLCSVGQGQRLNTEAFFGQGTRLTVV.

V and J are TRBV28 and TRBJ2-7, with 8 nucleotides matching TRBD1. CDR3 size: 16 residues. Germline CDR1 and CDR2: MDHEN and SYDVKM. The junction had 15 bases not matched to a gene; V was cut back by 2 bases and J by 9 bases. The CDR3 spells CASSLLPGQGHVGQYF. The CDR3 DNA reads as TGTGCCAGCAGTTTACTCCCCGGACAGGGTCATGTCGGGCAGTACTTC.

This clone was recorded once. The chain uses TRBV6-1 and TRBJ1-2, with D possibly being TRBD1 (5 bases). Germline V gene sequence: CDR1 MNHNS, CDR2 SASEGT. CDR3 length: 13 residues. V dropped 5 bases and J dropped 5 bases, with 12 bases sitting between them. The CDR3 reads CASSPGLKYGYTF. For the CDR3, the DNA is TGTGCCAGCAGTCCGGGACTCAAATATGGCTACACCTTC.

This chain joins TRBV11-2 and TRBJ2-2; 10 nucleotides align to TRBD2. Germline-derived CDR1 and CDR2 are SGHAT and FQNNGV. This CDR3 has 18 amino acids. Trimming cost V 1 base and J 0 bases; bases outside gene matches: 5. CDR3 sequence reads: CASSLVGTSGANTGELFF. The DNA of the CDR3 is TGTGCCAGCAGCTTAGTGGGCACTAGCGGGGCGAACACCGGGGAGCTGTTTTTT.

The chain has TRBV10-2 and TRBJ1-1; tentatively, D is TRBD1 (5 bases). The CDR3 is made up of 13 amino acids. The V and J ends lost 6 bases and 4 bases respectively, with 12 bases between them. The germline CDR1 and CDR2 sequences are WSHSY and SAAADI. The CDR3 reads CASRAGGVTEAFF. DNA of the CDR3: TGCGCCAGCAGGGCTGGGGGGGTCACTGAAGCTTTCTTT.

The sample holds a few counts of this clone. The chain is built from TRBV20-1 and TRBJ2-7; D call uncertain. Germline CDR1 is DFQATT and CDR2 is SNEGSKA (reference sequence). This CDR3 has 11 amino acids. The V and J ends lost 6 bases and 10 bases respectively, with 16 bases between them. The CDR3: CSAERSLKQYF. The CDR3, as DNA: TGCAGTGCAGAGAGGAGTCTCAAACAGTACTTC.

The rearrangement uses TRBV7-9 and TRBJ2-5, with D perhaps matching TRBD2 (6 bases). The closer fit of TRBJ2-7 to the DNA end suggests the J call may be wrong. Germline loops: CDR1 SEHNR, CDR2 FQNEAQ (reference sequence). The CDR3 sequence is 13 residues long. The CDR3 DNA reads TGTGCCAGCAGCTTCGCGGGACCACACGAGCAGTACTTC. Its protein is CASSFAGPHEQYF.

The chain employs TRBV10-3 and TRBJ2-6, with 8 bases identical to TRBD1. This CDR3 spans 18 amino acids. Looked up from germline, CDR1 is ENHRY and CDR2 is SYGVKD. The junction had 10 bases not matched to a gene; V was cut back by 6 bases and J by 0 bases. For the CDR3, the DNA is TGTGCCATCAGACCCTCCCGGGACAGGTTCTCTGGGGCCAACGTCCTGACTTTC. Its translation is CAIRPSRDRFSGANVLTF.

In DNA, the CDR3 is TGTGCCAGCAGTCGGGTGGCTGGAAACACCATATATTTT. This gives the protein CASSRVAGNTIYF. The J gene is TRBJ1-3, the V gene TRBV6-5, with D hard to call. The V end lost 5 bases, the J end lost 2 bases, and 7 bases lay between the germline ends. The CDR3 is 13 amino acids. Per the germline V gene, CDR1 is MNHEY and CDR2 is SVGAGI.

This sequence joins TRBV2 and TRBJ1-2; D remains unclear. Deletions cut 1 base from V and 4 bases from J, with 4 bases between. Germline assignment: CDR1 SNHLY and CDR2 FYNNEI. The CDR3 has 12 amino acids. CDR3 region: CASSEGSYGYTF. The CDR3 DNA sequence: TGTGCCAGCAGTGAAGGCAGCTATGGCTACACCTTC.

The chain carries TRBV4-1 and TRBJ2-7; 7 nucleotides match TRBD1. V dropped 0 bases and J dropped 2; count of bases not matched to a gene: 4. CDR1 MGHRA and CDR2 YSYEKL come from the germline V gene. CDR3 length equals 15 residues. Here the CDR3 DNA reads TGCGCCAGCAGCCAAGACCGGGACAGCACCTACGAGCAGTACTTC. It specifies CASSQDRDSTYEQYF.

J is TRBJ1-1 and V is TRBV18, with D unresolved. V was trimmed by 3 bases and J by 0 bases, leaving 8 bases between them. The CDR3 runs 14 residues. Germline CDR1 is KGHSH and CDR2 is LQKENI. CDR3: CASSPPGMNTEAFF. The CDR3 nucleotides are TGTGCCAGCTCACCCCCCGGTATGAACACTGAAGCTTTCTTT.

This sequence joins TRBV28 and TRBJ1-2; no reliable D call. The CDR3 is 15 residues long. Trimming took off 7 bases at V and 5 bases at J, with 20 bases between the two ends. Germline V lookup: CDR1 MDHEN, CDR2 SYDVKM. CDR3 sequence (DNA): TGTGCCAGCACCCCAGTGAGGGCCGGATGGTATGGCTACACCTTC. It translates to CASTPVRAGWYGYTF.

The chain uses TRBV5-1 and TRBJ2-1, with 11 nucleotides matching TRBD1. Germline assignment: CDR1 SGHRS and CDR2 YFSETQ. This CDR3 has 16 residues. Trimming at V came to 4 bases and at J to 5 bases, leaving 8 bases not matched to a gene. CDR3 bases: TGCGCCAGCAGCGCGACCGGGACAGGGGGAGACAATGAGCAGTTCTTC. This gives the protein CASSATGTGGDNEQFF. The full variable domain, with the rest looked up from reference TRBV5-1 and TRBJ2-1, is KAGVTQTPRYLIKTRGQQVTLSCSPISGHRSVSWYQQTPGQGLQFLFEYFSETQRNKGNFPGRFSGRQFSNSRSEMNVSTLELGDSALYLCASSATGTGGDNEQFFGPGTRLTVL.

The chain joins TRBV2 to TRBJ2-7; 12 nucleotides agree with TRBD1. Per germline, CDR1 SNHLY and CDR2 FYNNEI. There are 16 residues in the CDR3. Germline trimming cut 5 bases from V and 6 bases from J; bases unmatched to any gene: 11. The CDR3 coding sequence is TGTGCCAGCAGTAAATACTCCGGGACAGGGGGCGGCGAGCAGTACTTC. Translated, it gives CASSKYSGTGGGEQYF.

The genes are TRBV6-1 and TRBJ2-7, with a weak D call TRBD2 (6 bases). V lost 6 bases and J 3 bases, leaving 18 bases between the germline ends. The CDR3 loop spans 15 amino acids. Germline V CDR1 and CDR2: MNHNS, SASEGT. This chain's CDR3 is CASSVSPGVLYEQYF. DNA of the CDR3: TGTGCCAGCAGCGTAAGTCCGGGGGTCCTCTACGAGCAGTACTTC.

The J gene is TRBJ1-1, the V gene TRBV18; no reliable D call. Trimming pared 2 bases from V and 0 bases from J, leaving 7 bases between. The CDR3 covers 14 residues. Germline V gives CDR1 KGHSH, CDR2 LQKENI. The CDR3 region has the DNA TGTGCCAGCTCACCAGAGGCAGTGAACACTGAAGCTTTCTTT. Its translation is CASSPEAVNTEAFF.

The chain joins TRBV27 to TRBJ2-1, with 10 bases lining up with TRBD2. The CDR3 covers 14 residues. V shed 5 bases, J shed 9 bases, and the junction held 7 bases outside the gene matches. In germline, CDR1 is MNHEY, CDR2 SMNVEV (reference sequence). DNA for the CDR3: TGTGCCAGCAGTACAGCGGGGGGGCCGGGTGAGCAGTTCTTC. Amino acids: CASSTAGGPGEQFF.

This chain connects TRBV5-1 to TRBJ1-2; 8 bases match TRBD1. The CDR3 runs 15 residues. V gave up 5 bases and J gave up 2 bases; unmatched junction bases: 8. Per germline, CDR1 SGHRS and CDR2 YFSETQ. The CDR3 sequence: CASRKGTGANYGYTF. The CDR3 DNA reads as TGCGCCAGCAGAAAAGGGACAGGAGCCAACTATGGCTACACCTTC. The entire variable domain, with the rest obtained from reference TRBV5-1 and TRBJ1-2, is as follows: KAGVTQTPRYLIKTRGQQVTLSCSPISGHRSVSWYQQTPGQGLQFLFEYFSETQRNKGNFPGRFSGRQFSNSRSEMNVSTLELGDSALYLCASRKGTGANYGYTFGSGTRLTVV.

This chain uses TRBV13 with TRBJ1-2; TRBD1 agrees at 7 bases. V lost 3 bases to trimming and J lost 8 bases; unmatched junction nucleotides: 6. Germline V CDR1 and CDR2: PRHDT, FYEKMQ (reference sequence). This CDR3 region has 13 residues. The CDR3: CASSLQGERGYTF. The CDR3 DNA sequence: TGTGCCAGCAGCTTGCAGGGGGAGAGGGGCTACACCTTC.

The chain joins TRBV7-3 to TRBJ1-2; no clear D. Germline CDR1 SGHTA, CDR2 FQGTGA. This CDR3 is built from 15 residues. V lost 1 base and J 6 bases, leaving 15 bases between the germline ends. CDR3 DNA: TGTGCCAGCAGCTTAAAGGCGGCGGGAAGAGATGGCTACACCTTC. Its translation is CASSLKAAGRDGYTF. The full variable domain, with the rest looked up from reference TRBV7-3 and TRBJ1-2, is GAGVSQTPSNKVTEKGKYVELRCDPISGHTALYWYRQSLGQGPEFLIYFQGTGAADDSGLPNDRFFAVRPEGSVSTLKIQRTERGDSAVYLCASSLKAAGRDGYTFGSGTRLTVV.

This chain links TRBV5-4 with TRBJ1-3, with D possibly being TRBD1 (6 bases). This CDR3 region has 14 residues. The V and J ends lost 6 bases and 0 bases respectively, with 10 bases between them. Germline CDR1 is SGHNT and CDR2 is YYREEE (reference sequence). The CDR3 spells CASTTRGSGNTIYF. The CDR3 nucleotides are TGTGCCAGCACGACCAGGGGCTCTGGAAACACCATATATTTT.

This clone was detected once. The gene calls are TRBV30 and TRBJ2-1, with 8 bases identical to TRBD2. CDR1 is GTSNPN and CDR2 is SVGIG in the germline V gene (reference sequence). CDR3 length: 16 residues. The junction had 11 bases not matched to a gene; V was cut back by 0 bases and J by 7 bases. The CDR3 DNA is TGTGCCTGGAGTGTATTGCGGGAGGACGACAGGAATGAGCAGTTCTTC. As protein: CAWSVLREDDRNEQFF.